The source of this TCR beta chain is a study of blood T cell repertoires in COVID-19. About the study: The origin of the acute and convalescent COVID-19 samples was the United States, Italy and Spain. PBMCs, B-cell-depleted T cells, or T cells were the source of the cDNA or gDNA that made up the material.

Which cohort a participant joined came from the clinical history participants gave. The V gene's germline CDR1 is SGDLS and CDR2 YYNGEE. V was shortened by 4 bases and J by 4 bases, with 15 bases between the two germline ends. This CDR3 comprises 16 residues. The repertoire was sequenced with immunoSEQ multiplex PCR; TCRdb's copy has only in-frame clones and lacks some. The table lists about 150,000 clones, over 70% of them singletons. The sequenced sample was PBMCs or T cells enriched from blood (not recorded which). The chain joins TRBV9 to TRBJ2-6; TRBD2 might be the D (6 bases). The sequence came from a man between 65 and 79 years old who had been exposed to COVID-19. DNA of the CDR3: TGTGCCAGCAGCCTTAGCGGAGTGGTGGGGGCCAACGTCCTGACTTTC. Protein product: CASSLSGVVGANVLTF.